This TCR beta chain was observed in a study of T cell repertoires in cytomegalovirus infection. Study at large: Both CMV infection and a matching HLA type were indicated by public TCR beta signatures.

The study's findings and limits: Summed public TCR beta family frequency identified CMV carriers bearing the relevant HLA.

A note on this clonotype: Its antigen is not known.

TCRdb used MiXCR to reprocess the reads, holding one entry per CDR3 protein. The sample carries a few hundred thousand distinct CDR3 sequences, approximately 22% recorded once. The sample in question was cultured PBMCs, obtained from culture after CMV antigen stimulation. This TCR was sampled from a human donor in good health (CMV status not recorded). Some clones in this sample may be carry-over from other donors' samples.

CDR3 sequence reads: CATSRRKEGGVETQYF. CDR3 nucleotides: TGTGCCACCAGCAGAAGGAAAGAGGGGGGAGTTGAGACCCAGTACTTC. The chain links TRBV15 to TRBJ2-5; perhaps D is TRBD1 or TRBD2 (6 bases each). The V end was cut by 2 bases, the J end by 5 bases, with 18 bases between. Looked up from germline, CDR1 is LNHNV and CDR2 is YYDKDF (reference sequence). This CDR3 contains 16 residues.